The 2 T cell receptor beta chains in this list originate from one sample, sequenced in a study of identical twins (TCRdb year 2016). The library was produced with 5' RACE. Reads for this sample came from an Illumina HiSeq 2000. Starting from the raw public reads, TCRdb applied fastp trimming at Q25, assembled clones with MiXCR and retained in-frame beta chains. Entries that share a CDR3 protein sequence are merged under the most common genes and DNA. The sample table records roughly 720,000 distinct CDR3 sequences; 15% to 20% of these occur just once. The top ten clonotypes cover around 13% of the sample. The same data also contributed to another study, on T cells expressing NK-cell markers.

Material: PBMCs. The receptors shown here come from a woman aged 18-29 years in good health.

V is TRBV7-9 and J is TRBJ1-1; D remains ambiguous. Germline V gene sequence: CDR1 SEHNR, CDR2 FQNEAQ (reference sequence). The V end was cut by 5 bases, the J end by 1 base, with 17 bases between. CDR3 length equals 16 residues. CDR3 nucleotide sequence: TGTGCCAGCAGCAAAGAGGCCAGGATCGCGAACACTGAAGCTTTCTTT. Its protein is CASSKEARIANTEAFF.

This chain connects TRBV6-1 to TRBJ2-7; 11 bases are shared with TRBD1. Trimming removed 1 base from V and 4 bases from J; junction bases left unmatched: 3. Germline V gene lookup returns CDR1 MNHNS and CDR2 SASEGT. The CDR3 spans 15 residues. The CDR3 sequence is CASSEGGTGGYEQYF. DNA for the CDR3: TGTGCCAGCAGTGAAGGGGGGACAGGGGGTTACGAGCAGTACTTC.